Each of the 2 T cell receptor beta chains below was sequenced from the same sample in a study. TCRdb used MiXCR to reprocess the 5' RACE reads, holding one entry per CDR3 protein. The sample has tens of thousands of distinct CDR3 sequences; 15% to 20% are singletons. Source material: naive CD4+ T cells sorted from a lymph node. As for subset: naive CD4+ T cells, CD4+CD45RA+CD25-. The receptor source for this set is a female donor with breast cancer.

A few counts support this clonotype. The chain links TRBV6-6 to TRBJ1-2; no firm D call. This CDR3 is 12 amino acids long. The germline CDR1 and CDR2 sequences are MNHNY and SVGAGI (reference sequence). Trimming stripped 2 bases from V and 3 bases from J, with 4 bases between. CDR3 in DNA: TGTGCCAGCAGTTACGAACACTATGGCTACACCTTC. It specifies CASSYEHYGYTF.

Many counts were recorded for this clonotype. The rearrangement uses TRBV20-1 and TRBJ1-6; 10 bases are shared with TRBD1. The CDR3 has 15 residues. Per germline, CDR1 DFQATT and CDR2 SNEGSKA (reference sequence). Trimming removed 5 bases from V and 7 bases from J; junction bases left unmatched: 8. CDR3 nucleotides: TGCAGTGCTGCTAGACAGGGGGCCGAGAATTCACCCCTCCACTTT. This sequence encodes CSAARQGAENSPLHF.